The present T cell receptor (beta chain) was sequenced within a study of blood T cell repertoires in COVID-19. This clone was seen only once. Under the authors' procedure: By means of reference gene primer amplification, nucleated cell counts were estimated. The method was immunoSEQ multiplex PCR; TCRdb's version includes in-frame clones alone and lacks a portion of them. V, J and clone size reflect that table, while D and trimming were determined from the DNA. Of about 250,000 clones in the sample, about 85% were seen once. The CDR3 totals 11 residues. Germline lookup yields CDR1 DFQATT and CDR2 SNEGSKA (reference sequence). V was trimmed by 3 bases and J by 1 base, leaving 3 bases between them.

Material: peripheral blood. The V call is TRBV20-1, the J call TRBJ2-5; D is unresolved. The source is a man between 18 and 35 years old with active or convalescent COVID-19. The chain's CDR3 is CSARAQETQYF. The CDR3 bases are TGCAGTGCTAGGGCCCAAGAGACCCAGTACTTC.